One TCR beta chain is described in this entry. Measured with immunoSEQ multiplex PCR; TCRdb has only the in-frame clones, and not every one. The sample shows 200,000 or so clones, 75% to 90% of them seen only once. CDR3 length equals 11 residues. V lost 5 bases, J lost 4 bases, and 6 bases lay in between. The germline CDR1 and CDR2 sequences are MDHEN and SYDVKM. This record comes from a study of blood T cell repertoires in COVID-19. The wider study: COVID-19 samples, acute and convalescent, were from the United States, Italy and Spain. In each case, the material was cDNA or gDNA derived from T cells, B-cell-depleted T cells, or PBMCs.

The clonotype was recovered from a man between 60 and 70 years old with acute or convalescent COVID-19. The sequencing input was peripheral blood. The chain couples TRBV28 to TRBJ2-7; D unresolved. CDR3 region: CASSLKYEQYF. In DNA form, the CDR3 reads TGTGCCAGCAGTCTTAAATACGAGCAGTACTTC.